Following are 21 T cell receptor beta chains from one sample sequenced in a study of blood T cell repertoires in COVID-19 (dated by TCRdb to about 2020). The library was prepared using the immunoSEQ multiplex PCR assay. TCRdb took this table from immuneACCESS and kept in-frame rearrangements with V and J called. Such tables lack part of the clones; where checked against another copy, unresolved V genes explain under half of the gap, and the rest is unexplained. Here the sample has 110,000 or so clones; roughly 80% occur a single time. Of the sample, 2% to 3% falls within the top ten clones. Material for sequencing was peripheral blood. The origin of the receptors is a man in his fifties with acute or convalescent COVID-19.

This clone was recorded only once. The chain is built from TRBV10-3 and TRBJ1-3, with a tentative D call TRBD1 (5 bases). The CDR3 consists of 15 residues. Looked up from germline, CDR1 is ENHRY and CDR2 is SYGVKD. Deletions cut 3 bases from V and 2 bases from J, with 11 bases between. The CDR3 loop reads CAISELGEAGNTIYF. Written as DNA, the CDR3 is TGTGCCATCAGTGAATTGGGGGAGGCTGGAAACACCATATATTTT.

This clone was detected ten times or more. The rearrangement links TRBV30 to TRBJ1-5; 7 bases match TRBD1. V was pared by 5 bases and J by 4 bases, with 5 bases of the junction left unmatched. This CDR3 contains 13 residues. CDR1 is GTSNPN, CDR2 SVGIG, per germline (reference sequence). The CDR3: CAWGQGVNQPQHF. In nucleotides, the CDR3 is TGTGCCTGGGGGCAGGGGGTAAATCAGCCCCAGCATTTT. Complete variable domain (other parts from reference TRBV30 and TRBJ1-5): SQTIHQWPATLVQPVGSPLSLECTVEGTSNPNLYWYRQAAGRGLQLLFYSVGIGQISSEVPQNLSASRPQDRQFILSSKKLLLSDSGFYLCAWGQGVNQPQHFGDGTRLSIL.

V usage is TRBV9 and J usage is TRBJ1-1; D unresolved. Trimming cost V 4 bases and J 4 bases, with 11 bases left between them. Looked up from germline, CDR1 is SGDLS and CDR2 is YYNGEE. The CDR3 is 13 residues long. DNA of the CDR3: TGTGCCAGCAGCCCGACATTGAGCACTGAAGCTTTCTTT. Amino acid sequence: CASSPTLSTEAFF.

The chain recombines TRBV6-1 with TRBJ2-5; D is unresolved. CDR1 and CDR2 from the germline V gene are MNHNS and SASEGT. Deletions cut 1 base from V and 5 bases from J, with 11 bases between. The CDR3 has 14 amino acids. DNA for the CDR3: TGTGCCAGCAGTGAAGGCTGGGTCGGGGAGACCCAGTACTTC. Protein: CASSEGWVGETQYF.

This clone appeared once. The genes are TRBV2 and TRBJ1-6; the D gene is possibly TRBD1 (6 bases). This CDR3 spans 15 amino acids. The germline gives CDR1 SNHLY, CDR2 FYNNEI. The germline V and J ends were trimmed by 6 bases and 8 bases, with 17 bases remaining between them. The CDR3 reads CASRPGHGGDSPLHF. For the CDR3, the DNA is TGTGCCAGCAGGCCGGGACACGGTGGCGATTCACCCCTCCACTTT.

This chain's CDR3 is CASIPGTGGIYGYTF. The CDR3, as DNA: TGTGCCAGTATCCCCGGGACAGGGGGTATCTATGGCTACACCTTC. V gene TRBV19 combines with J gene TRBJ1-2; 11 bases match TRBD1. J was trimmed by 4 bases and V by 7 bases; bases with no gene match: 8. Germline assignment: CDR1 LNHDA and CDR2 SQIVND (reference sequence). CDR3 length: 15 amino acids.

V usage is TRBV28 and J usage is TRBJ1-6; D gene ambiguous. The V end lost 4 bases, the J end lost 0 bases, and 13 bases lay between the germline ends. Germline CDR1 is MDHEN and CDR2 is SYDVKM. The CDR3 extends over 17 amino acids. CDR3 sequence reads: CASSYQRLSSYNSPLHF. CDR3 coding DNA: TGTGCCAGCAGTTATCAGAGGCTCAGCTCCTATAATTCACCCCTCCACTTT.

V usage is TRBV28 and J usage is TRBJ2-1; D is ambiguous. The V gene's germline CDR1 is MDHEN and CDR2 SYDVKM. The CDR3 length is 13 residues. V was cut by 2 bases and J by 1 base, with 3 bases left in between. DNA of the CDR3: TGTGCCAGCAGTTTACAGTCCTACAATGAGCAGTTCTTC. Translated, it gives CASSLQSYNEQFF. The whole variable domain, filled in from reference TRBV28 and TRBJ2-1, reads DVKVTQSSRYLVKRTGEKVFLECVQDMDHENMFWYRQDPGLGLRLIYFSYDVKMKEKGDIPEGYSVSREKKERFSLILESASTNQTSMYLCASSLQSYNEQFFGPGTRLTVL.

V is TRBV6-4 and J is TRBJ2-1; the match to TRBD1 covers 7 bases. V trimming: 6 bases; J trimming: 4 bases; junction bases outside the gene matches: 9. Germline-derived CDR1 and CDR2 are MRHNA and SNTAGT. The CDR3 loop spans 15 amino acids. CDR3 amino acids: CASSRAGTAYNEQFF. The DNA for the CDR3 is TGTGCCAGCAGCCGAGCCGGGACAGCTTACAATGAGCAGTTCTTC.

The chain is built from TRBV10-3 and TRBJ2-1, with 8 bases lining up with TRBD2. Germline V gene lookup returns CDR1 ENHRY and CDR2 SYGVKD. The CDR3 extends over 13 amino acids. V gave up 7 bases and J gave up 4 bases; unmatched junction bases: 3. CDR3 coding DNA: TGTGCCATCATGGCGGGGGGTTACAATGAGCAGTTCTTC. As protein: CAIMAGGYNEQFF.

The CDR3 DNA is TGCGCCAGCAGCTTGGAGGGACAGGGAGAATGGGAGACCCAGTACTTC. Its protein is CASSLEGQGEWETQYF. The rearrangement links TRBV5-1 to TRBJ2-5; 9 bases align to TRBD1. Losses at the gene ends were 0 bases for V and 5 bases for J; bases not matched to a gene: 8. The CDR3 is made up of 16 amino acids. Germline V gives CDR1 SGHRS, CDR2 YFSETQ.

The chain has TRBV5-1 and TRBJ1-2; 7 bases are a match to TRBD1. The CDR3 runs 14 residues. The germline gives CDR1 SGHRS, CDR2 YFSETQ. After removal of 3 bases from V and 2 bases from J, the junction contained 4 bases not matched to a gene. The CDR3 loop reads CASSSEGQNYGYTF. Here the CDR3 DNA reads TGCGCCAGCAGCTCCGAGGGACAGAACTATGGCTACACCTTC. The variable domain in full, with the rest retrieved from reference TRBV5-1 and TRBJ1-2, is KAGVTQTPRYLIKTRGQQVTLSCSPISGHRSVSWYQQTPGQGLQFLFEYFSETQRNKGNFPGRFSGRQFSNSRSEMNVSTLELGDSALYLCASSSEGQNYGYTFGSGTRLTVV.

The genes are TRBV7-9 and TRBJ1-1; D remains ambiguous. The CDR3 covers 11 residues. Germline V gives CDR1 SEHNR, CDR2 FQNEAQ (reference sequence). The germline V and J ends were trimmed by 3 bases and 11 bases, with 10 bases remaining between them. CDR3 coding DNA: TGTGCCAGCAGCTTGTTCCTTCGGGCTTTCTTT. The encoded protein is CASSLFLRAFF.

The chain recombines TRBV6-6 with TRBJ2-7, with 7 bases lining up with TRBD2. J gave up 4 bases and V 2 bases, and 8 bases lay outside the gene matches. CDR1 and CDR2 (germline): MNHNY, SVGAGI (reference sequence). This CDR3 region has 15 residues. The CDR3 DNA sequence: TGTGCCAGCAGTTACCAGACTAGCCCGATATACGAGCAGTACTTC. Its protein product is CASSYQTSPIYEQYF.

Concerning this clone itself: This sample includes further DNA sequences coding for the same CDR3. The chain combines TRBV19 with TRBJ1-1; tentative D call: TRBD1 (5 bases). The V gene's germline CDR1 is LNHDA and CDR2 SQIVND (reference sequence). V was trimmed by 3 bases and J by 6 bases, leaving 8 bases between them. The CDR3 totals 12 residues. The CDR3 reads CASSIGGAEAFF. The CDR3 region has the DNA TGTGCCAGTAGTATTGGAGGGGCTGAAGCTTTCTTT.

The rearrangement links TRBV5-4 to TRBJ2-5; D call uncertain. V was cut by 4 bases and J by 3 bases, with 4 bases left in between. There are 11 residues in the CDR3. Germline CDR1 reads SGHNT; CDR2 reads YYREEE (reference sequence). CDR3 in amino acids: CASSPKETQYF. For the CDR3, the DNA is TGTGCCAGCAGCCCTAAAGAGACCCAGTACTTC.

V and J are TRBV23-1 and TRBJ1-4; 9 bases are shared with TRBD1. TRBV23-1 is an open reading frame, and its role is uncertain. The CDR3 covers 19 residues. Trimming removed 1 base from V and 1 base from J; junction bases left unmatched: 10. The CDR3 here is CASSQFLQQGAETNEKLFF. The CDR3 bases are TGCGCCAGCAGTCAATTTCTCCAACAGGGGGCGGAAACTAATGAAAAACTGTTTTTT.

The V gene is TRBV11-3, the J gene TRBJ2-3; D not resolved. Between the trimmed V and J ends, which lost 5 bases and 4 bases, there was a span of 10 bases. The CDR3 runs 13 residues. CDR1 and CDR2 from the germline V gene are SGHNT and YENEEA. The CDR3 DNA sequence: TGTGCCAGCAGCGCCTATGGTGCAGATACGCAGTATTTT. Its protein is CASSAYGADTQYF. Full variable domain (missing parts from reference TRBV11-3 and TRBJ2-3): EAGVVQSPRYKIIEKKQPVAFWCNPISGHNTLYWYLQNLGQGPELLIRYENEEAVDDSQLPKDRFSAERLKGVDSTLKIQPAELGDSAVYLCASSAYGADTQYFGPGTRLTVL.

J is TRBJ2-7 and V is TRBV27, with 11 bases aligning to TRBD1. The CDR3 runs 13 residues. V was pared by 5 bases and J by 6 bases, with 3 bases of the junction left unmatched. Germline assignment: CDR1 MNHEY and CDR2 SMNVEV (reference sequence). The CDR3 is CASSRTGGLEQYF. The CDR3, as DNA: TGTGCCAGCAGTAGGACAGGGGGCCTCGAGCAGTACTTC.

The gene calls are TRBV19 and TRBJ2-1, with TRBD2 matching over 12 bases. Germline V gene data show CDR1 as LNHDA and CDR2 as SQIVND (reference sequence). With V trimmed by 7 bases and J by 9 bases, 10 bases remained unmatched. There are 15 residues in the CDR3. The CDR3: CASTGMTSGSFEQFF. The CDR3 DNA reads TGTGCCAGTACCGGAATGACTAGCGGGAGTTTTGAGCAGTTCTTC.

This chain links TRBV19 with TRBJ1-1, with a possible D match to TRBD1 (6 bases). CDR3 length equals 13 residues. Deletions cut 6 bases from V and 5 bases from J, with 13 bases between. The germline CDR1 and CDR2 sequences are LNHDA and SQIVND (reference sequence). This chain's CDR3 is CASSPGARTEAFF. As DNA, the CDR3 is TGTGCCAGTAGCCCAGGGGCTAGGACTGAAGCTTTCTTT.